This entry lists 3 T cell receptor beta chains sequenced from one sample in a study of Tregs in tolerant kidney transplant recipients. Profiled with immunoSEQ multiplex PCR; TCRdb holds only in-frame clones, not every one. Of 75,000 to 100,000 clones listed, approximately 93% are singletons. Mixed chimerism was transient after nonmyeloablative marrow transplants from related graft donors. The specimen was CD4+ T cells from blood (PBMCs), collected 12 months after the transplant. Receptor source: a human patient who received a combined kidney and bone marrow transplant. The T cells may come from the graft donor.

Regarding this clone: In the same sample, other DNA sequences code for this CDR3. The chain carries TRBV30 and TRBJ1-6; 9 bases align to TRBD1. The V gene end was trimmed by 8 bases and the J gene end by 5 bases; junction bases not matched to a gene: 4. Germline V gene lookup returns CDR1 GTSNPN and CDR2 SVGIG (reference sequence). This CDR3 region has 13 residues. CDR3 amino acids: CAERTGDNSPLHF. The CDR3 DNA is TGTGCCGAAAGGACAGGGGATAATTCACCCCTCCACTTT.

The chain combines TRBV5-1 with TRBJ2-3, with 7 bases fitting TRBD1. The CDR3 has 14 amino acids. The junction had 1 base not matched to a gene; V was cut back by 0 bases and J by 3 bases. The germline V gene has CDR1 SGHRS and CDR2 YFSETQ. The CDR3 coding sequence is TGCGCCAGCAGCTTGGAGGGGGCGACAGATACGCAGTATTTT. Translation: CASSLEGATDTQYF. Full variable domain (missing parts from reference TRBV5-1 and TRBJ2-3): KAGVTQTPRYLIKTRGQQVTLSCSPISGHRSVSWYQQTPGQGLQFLFEYFSETQRNKGNFPGRFSGRQFSNSRSEMNVSTLELGDSALYLCASSLEGATDTQYFGPGTRLTVL.

V is TRBV11-2 and J is TRBJ1-5, with D perhaps TRBD1 (5 bases). The CDR3 is made up of 12 amino acids. Germline values: CDR1 SGHAT, CDR2 FQNNGV. V was clipped by 5 bases and J by 15 bases, with 17 bases between them. The chain's CDR3 is CASSAYKGSGHF. The DNA of the CDR3 is TGTGCCAGCAGCGCTTACAAGGGGTCAGGGCATTTT.